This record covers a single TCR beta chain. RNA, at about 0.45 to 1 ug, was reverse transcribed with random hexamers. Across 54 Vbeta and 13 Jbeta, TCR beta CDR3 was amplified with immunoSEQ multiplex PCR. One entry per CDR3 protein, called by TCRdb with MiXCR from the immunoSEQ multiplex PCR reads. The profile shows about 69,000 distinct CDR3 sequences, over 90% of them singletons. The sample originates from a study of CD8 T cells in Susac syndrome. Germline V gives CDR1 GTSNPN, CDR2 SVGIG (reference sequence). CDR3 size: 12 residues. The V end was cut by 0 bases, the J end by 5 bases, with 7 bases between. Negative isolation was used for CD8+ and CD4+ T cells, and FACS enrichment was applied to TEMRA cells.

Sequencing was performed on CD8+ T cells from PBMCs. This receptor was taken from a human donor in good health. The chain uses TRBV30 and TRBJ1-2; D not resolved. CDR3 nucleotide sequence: TGTGCCTGGAGTGTTGCGGGATATGGCTACACCTTC. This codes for CAWSVAGYGYTF.